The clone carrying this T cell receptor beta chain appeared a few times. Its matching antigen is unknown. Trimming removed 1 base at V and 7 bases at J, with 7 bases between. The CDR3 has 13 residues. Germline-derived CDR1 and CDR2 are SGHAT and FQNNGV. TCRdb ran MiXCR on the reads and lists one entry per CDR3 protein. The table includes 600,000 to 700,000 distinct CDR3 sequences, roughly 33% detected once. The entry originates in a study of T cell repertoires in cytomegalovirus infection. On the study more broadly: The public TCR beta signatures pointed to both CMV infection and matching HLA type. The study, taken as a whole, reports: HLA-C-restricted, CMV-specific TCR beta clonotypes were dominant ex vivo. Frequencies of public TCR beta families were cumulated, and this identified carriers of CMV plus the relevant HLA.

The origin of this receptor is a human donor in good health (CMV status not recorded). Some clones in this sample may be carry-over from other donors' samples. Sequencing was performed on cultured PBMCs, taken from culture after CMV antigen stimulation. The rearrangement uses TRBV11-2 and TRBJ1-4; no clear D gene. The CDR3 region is CASSLGSREKLFF. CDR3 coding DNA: TGTGCCAGCAGCTTAGGGTCTCGTGAAAAACTGTTTTTT.